Listed here are 20 T cell receptor beta chains from one sample, sequenced in a study of spatial heterogeneity in lung cancer. TCRdb re-analysed the 5' RACE reads in MiXCR, keeping a single row per CDR3 protein. The data contain 40,000 to 55,000 distinct CDR3 sequences, about 6.8% of them singletons. Time point specified: sample taken at primary tumor resection. Specimen: PBMCs, collected at surgery. Source of these receptors: a female donor with early-stage non-small cell lung cancer.

This clonotype occurred many times. The V gene is TRBV7-8, the J gene TRBJ2-5; TRBD2 matches at 8 bases. The V gene end was trimmed by 6 bases and the J gene end by 2 bases; junction bases not matched to a gene: 17. Germline CDR1 and CDR2: SGHVS and FQNEAQ. This CDR3 spans 18 amino acids. CDR3 DNA: TGTGCCAGCAGTTTGGTTCCCCGGCAAAGCGGGGGTCAAGAGACCCAGTACTTC. Protein sequence: CASSLVPRQSGGQETQYF.

This clonotype was observed a handful of times. The chain joins TRBV7-9 to TRBJ1-1, with D possibly being TRBD1 (6 bases). CDR3 length equals 14 residues. Trimming left V 4 bases short and J 5 bases short, with 14 bases between. Germline V lookup: CDR1 SEHNR, CDR2 FQNEAQ (reference sequence). The CDR3 region is CASSSHQGRTEAFF. The CDR3 DNA reads as TGTGCCAGCAGCTCCCACCAGGGGAGGACTGAAGCTTTCTTT.

This clonotype has at least ten counts. The chain carries TRBV6-6 and TRBJ1-2; D is perhaps TRBD1 (5 bases). Per germline, CDR1 MNHNY and CDR2 SVGAGI (reference sequence). The V and J ends lost 4 bases and 11 bases respectively, with 17 bases between them. This CDR3 comprises 13 residues. The CDR3 region has the DNA TGTGCCAGCAGTTTAGACAGAAATACTGGGTACACCTTC. Residues: CASSLDRNTGYTF.

This rearrangement joins TRBV6-5 to TRBJ2-5; 7 nucleotides match TRBD1. V dropped 8 bases and J dropped 1; count of bases not matched to a gene: 19. Germline V gene sequence: CDR1 MNHEY, CDR2 SVGAGI. The CDR3 has 18 residues. CDR3 DNA: TGTGCCAGCGGAAAGATTAGGGCCCGACAGGGAAGCCAAGAGACCCAGTACTTC. Protein sequence: CASGKIRARQGSQETQYF.

This clonotype came up a few times. The chain has TRBV19 and TRBJ2-5; perhaps D is TRBD1 or TRBD2 (5 bases each). Trimming took off 5 bases at V and 3 bases at J, with 13 bases between the two ends. The CDR3 is 14 amino acids. In germline, CDR1 is LNHDA, CDR2 SQIVND (reference sequence). This CDR3 reads CASSYEGQEETQYF. DNA for the CDR3: TGTGCCAGTAGTTACGAGGGGCAGGAAGAGACCCAGTACTTC. The full variable domain, its missing parts supplied by reference TRBV19 and TRBJ2-5, is DGGITQSPKYLFRKEGQNVTLSCEQNLNHDAMYWYRQDPGQGLRLIYYSQIVNDFQKGDIAEGYSVSREKKESFPLTVTSAQKNPTAFYLCASSYEGQEETQYFGPGTRLLVL.

In the case of this clonotype: This may be a read error: a much more frequent sequence differs by one nucleotide. The genes are TRBV10-2 and TRBJ2-5; possibly TRBD2 for D (5 bases). From germline, CDR1 is WSHSY and CDR2 SAAADI. This CDR3 region has 12 residues. The V end lost 7 bases, the J end lost 3 bases, and 9 bases lay between the germline ends. The CDR3 DNA reads as TGCGCCAGCACTACGGGGAAAGAGACCCAGTACTTC. As protein: CASTTGKETQYF.

There are many counts of this clonotype. This sequence joins TRBV5-1 and TRBJ2-6; D is undetermined. Germline V gives CDR1 SGHRS, CDR2 YFSETQ. The CDR3 loop spans 16 amino acids. Trimming removed 2 bases at V and 0 bases at J, with 9 bases between. The CDR3 DNA is TGCGCCAGCAGCTTTGAAGGGCACTCTGGGGCCAACGTCCTGACTTTC. It yields the protein CASSFEGHSGANVLTF.

This clonotype was picked up a small number of times. The chain carries TRBV20-1 and TRBJ1-1, with TRBD1 identical over 7 bases. Germline values: CDR1 DFQATT, CDR2 SNEGSKA (reference sequence). Trimming removed 5 bases from V and 2 bases from J; junction bases left unmatched: 14. CDR3 length equals 16 residues. The CDR3 DNA reads as TGCAGTGCTCCTGACAGGGCGTCCAAGAGTAACACTGAAGCTTTCTTT. Residues: CSAPDRASKSNTEAFF.

This clonotype was counted many times. The chain has TRBV28 and TRBJ1-1; D possibly corresponds to TRBD1 (5 bases). The germline CDR1 and CDR2 sequences are MDHEN and SYDVKM. The CDR3 loop spans 16 amino acids. V was trimmed by 5 bases and J by 5 bases, leaving 21 bases between them. CDR3 in DNA: TGTGCCAGCAGTCCCTCGCCTGGGACTGATGGGACTGAAGCTTTCTTT. This gives the protein CASSPSPGTDGTEAFF.

Ten or more counts support this clonotype. V usage is TRBV12-3 or TRBV12-4 and J usage is TRBJ1-1; D unclear. This CDR3 contains 15 residues. Trimming took off 3 bases at V and 0 bases at J, with 11 bases between the two ends. CDR3 in DNA: TGTGCCAGCAGTTTTGAAAGCCGCATGAACACTGAAGCTTTCTTT. Protein sequence: CASSFESRMNTEAFF.

There are many counts of this clonotype. V usage is TRBV27 and J usage is TRBJ2-5; D is unresolved. This CDR3 region has 14 residues. The V end was cut by 2 bases, the J end by 2 bases, with 9 bases between. The germline V gene encodes CDR1 MNHEY and CDR2 SMNVEV (reference sequence). The CDR3 sequence: CASSLPRRQETQYF. The CDR3 coding sequence is TGTGCCAGCAGTTTACCCAGGAGACAAGAGACCCAGTACTTC.

The rearrangement links TRBV5-4 to TRBJ1-5, with D hard to call. V lost 0 bases and J lost 4, with 14 bases in between. Germline V gene sequence: CDR1 SGHNT, CDR2 YYREEE (reference sequence). This CDR3 has 16 amino acids. The CDR3 nucleotides are TGTGCCAGCAGCTTGGCCATTATGGATCTGAATCAGCCCCAGCATTTT. This sequence encodes CASSLAIMDLNQPQHF.

In this sample, this clonotype turned up many times. This rearrangement joins TRBV29-1 to TRBJ2-5; 10 bases map to TRBD2. CDR3 size: 14 residues. Germline V gene sequence: CDR1 SQVTM, CDR2 ANQGSEA. The ends lost 5 bases at V and 6 bases at J; junction bases unmatched: 9. The CDR3 region has the DNA TGCAGCGTTCGGCTAGCGGGAGATCCAAAGACCCAGTACTTC. Its translation is CSVRLAGDPKTQYF.

This clonotype has a count of ten or more. The chain carries TRBV11-2 and TRBJ1-2, with a possible D match to TRBD1 (5 bases). CDR3 size: 16 residues. V was cut by 1 base and J by 4 bases, with 16 bases left in between. The germline CDR1 and CDR2 sequences are SGHAT and FQNNGV. The chain's CDR3 is CASSLGGSPALYGYTF. CDR3 nucleotides: TGTGCCAGCAGCTTAGGGGGCTCCCCCGCTCTCTATGGCTACACCTTC.

This clonotype has a count of ten or more. The chain recombines TRBV12-3 or TRBV12-4 with TRBJ2-2; D uncertain. V lost 3 bases and J 7 bases, leaving 6 bases between the germline ends. CDR3 size: 12 residues. CDR3 bases: TGTGCCAGCAGTTTGGGTGTCGGGGAGCTGTTTTTT. Protein sequence: CASSLGVGELFF.

This clonotype has a count of ten or more. The gene calls are TRBV4-3 and TRBJ2-1; D might be TRBD1 (6 bases). V dropped 6 bases and J dropped 4 bases, with 16 bases sitting between them. Per germline, CDR1 LGHNA and CDR2 YSLEER. This CDR3 is 15 amino acids long. CDR3 DNA: TGCGCCAGCAGGAGCCGTCTAAGGGGGTACAATGAGCAGTTCTTC. The encoded protein is CASRSRLRGYNEQFF.

The table lists this clonotype with a few counts. The chain has TRBV5-1 and TRBJ2-3; TRBD1 agrees at 7 bases. Germline CDR1 and CDR2: SGHRS and YFSETQ. The CDR3 is 15 residues long. Trimming cost V 4 bases and J 1 base; bases outside gene matches: 6. CDR3 coding DNA: TGCGCCAGCAGCCCCCCAACAGGGGGCACAGATACGCAGTATTTT. This encodes CASSPPTGGTDTQYF.

V and J are TRBV20-1 and TRBJ1-3; 10 bases align to TRBD1. The germline V gene has CDR1 DFQATT and CDR2 SNEGSKA (reference sequence). V shed 5 bases and J 10 bases; nucleotides not matched to a gene: 5. This CDR3 is built from 12 residues. The CDR3 nucleotides read TGCAGTGCTGGGACAGGGGTCGGGACCATATATTTT. This sequence encodes CSAGTGVGTIYF.

This clonotype was found a few times. CDR3 region: CSGYVSGTDTQYF. Written as DNA, the CDR3 is TGCAGTGGTTATGTCTCCGGCACAGATACGCAGTATTTT. The chain carries TRBV20-1 and TRBJ2-3; unclear D gene. CDR3 length: 13 amino acids. The germline V gene has CDR1 DFQATT and CDR2 SNEGSKA (reference sequence). Trimming shortened V by 7 bases and J by 1 base, and 12 bases separated the two germline ends.

This clonotype was counted ten times or more. This chain uses TRBV2 with TRBJ2-4; D gene unclear. Germline CDR1 is SNHLY and CDR2 is FYNNEI. Trimming cost V 7 bases and J 2 bases, with 6 bases left between them. CDR3 size: 12 residues. As DNA, the CDR3 is TGTGCCAGCACAGGCTCCAAAAACATTCAGTACTTC. Protein: CASTGSKNIQYF. Looking up the rest from reference TRBV2 and TRBJ2-4 gives the full variable domain: EPEVTQTPSHQVTQMGQEVILRCVPISNHLYFYWYRQILGQKVEFLVSFYNNEISEKSEIFDDQFSVERPDGSNFTLKIRSTKLEDSAMYFCASTGSKNIQYFGAGTRLSVL.